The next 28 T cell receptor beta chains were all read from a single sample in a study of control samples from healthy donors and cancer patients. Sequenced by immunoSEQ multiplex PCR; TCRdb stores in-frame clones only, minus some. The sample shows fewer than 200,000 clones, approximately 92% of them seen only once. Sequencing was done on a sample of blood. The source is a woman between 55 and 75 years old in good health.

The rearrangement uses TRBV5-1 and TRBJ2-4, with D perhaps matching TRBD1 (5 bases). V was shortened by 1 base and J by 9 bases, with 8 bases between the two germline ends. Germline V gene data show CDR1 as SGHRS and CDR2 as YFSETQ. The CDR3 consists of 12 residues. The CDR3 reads CASSLQGSIQYF. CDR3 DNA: TGCGCCAGCAGCTTGCAGGGAAGCATTCAGTACTTC.

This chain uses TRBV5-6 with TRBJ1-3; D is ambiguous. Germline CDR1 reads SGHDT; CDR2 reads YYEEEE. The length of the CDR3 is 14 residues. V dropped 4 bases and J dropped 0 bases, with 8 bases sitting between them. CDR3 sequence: CASSATHSGNTIYF. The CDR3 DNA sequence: TGTGCCAGCAGCGCTACCCACTCTGGAAACACCATATATTTT.

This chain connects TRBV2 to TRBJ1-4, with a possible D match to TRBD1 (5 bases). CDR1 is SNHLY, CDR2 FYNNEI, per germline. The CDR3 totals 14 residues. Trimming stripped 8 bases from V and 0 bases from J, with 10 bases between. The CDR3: CASGHRATNEKLFF. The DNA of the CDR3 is TGTGCCAGCGGACACAGAGCAACTAATGAAAAACTGTTTTTT.

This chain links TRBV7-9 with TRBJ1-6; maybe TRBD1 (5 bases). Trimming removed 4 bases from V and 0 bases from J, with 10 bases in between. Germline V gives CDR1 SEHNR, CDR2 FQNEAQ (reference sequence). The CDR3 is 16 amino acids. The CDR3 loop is CASSSQGSSYNSPLHF. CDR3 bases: TGTGCCAGCAGCTCCCAGGGAAGCTCCTATAATTCACCCCTCCACTTT.

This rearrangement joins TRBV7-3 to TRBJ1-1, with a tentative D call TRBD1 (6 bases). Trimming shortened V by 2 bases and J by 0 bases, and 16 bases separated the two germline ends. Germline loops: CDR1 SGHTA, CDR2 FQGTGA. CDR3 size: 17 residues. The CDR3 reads CASSLLGGDTMNTEAFF. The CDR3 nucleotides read TGTGCCAGCAGCTTATTGGGGGGCGATACTATGAACACTGAAGCTTTCTTT.

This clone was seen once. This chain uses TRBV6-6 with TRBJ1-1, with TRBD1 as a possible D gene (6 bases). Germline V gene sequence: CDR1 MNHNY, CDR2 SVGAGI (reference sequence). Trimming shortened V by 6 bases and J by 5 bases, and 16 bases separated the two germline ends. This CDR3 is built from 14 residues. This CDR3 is CASSLGGIGTEAFF. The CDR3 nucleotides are TGTGCCAGCAGCCTAGGGGGTATTGGTACTGAAGCTTTCTTT.

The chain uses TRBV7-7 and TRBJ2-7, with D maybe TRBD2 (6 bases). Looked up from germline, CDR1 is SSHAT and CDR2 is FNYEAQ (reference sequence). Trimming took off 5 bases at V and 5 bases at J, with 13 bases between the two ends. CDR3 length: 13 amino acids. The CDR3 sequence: CASSLRLGNEQYF. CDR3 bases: TGTGCCAGCAGCCTTAGACTAGGGAACGAGCAGTACTTC.

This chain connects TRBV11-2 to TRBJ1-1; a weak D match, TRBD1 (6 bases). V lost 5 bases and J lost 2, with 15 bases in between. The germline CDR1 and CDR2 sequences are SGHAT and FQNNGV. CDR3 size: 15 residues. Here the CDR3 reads CASSTMGGANTEAFF. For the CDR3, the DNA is TGTGCCAGCAGCACCATGGGGGGGGCTAACACTGAAGCTTTCTTT.

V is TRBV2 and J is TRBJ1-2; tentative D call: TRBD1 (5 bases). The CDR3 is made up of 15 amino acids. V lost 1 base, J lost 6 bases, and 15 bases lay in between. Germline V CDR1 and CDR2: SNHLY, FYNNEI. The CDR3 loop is CASSEGAGQGHGYTF. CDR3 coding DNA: TGTGCCAGCAGTGAAGGGGCAGGTCAGGGCCATGGCTACACCTTC.

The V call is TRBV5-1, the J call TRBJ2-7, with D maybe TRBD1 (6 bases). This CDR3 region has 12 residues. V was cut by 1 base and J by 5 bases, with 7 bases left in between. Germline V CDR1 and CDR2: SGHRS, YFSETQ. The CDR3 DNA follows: TGCGCCAGCAGCTTGCAGGGGAACGAGCAGTACTTC. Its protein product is CASSLQGNEQYF.

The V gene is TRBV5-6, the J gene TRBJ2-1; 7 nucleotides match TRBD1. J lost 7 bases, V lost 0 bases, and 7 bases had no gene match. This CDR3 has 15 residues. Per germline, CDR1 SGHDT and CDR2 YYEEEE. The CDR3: CASSLAAQGWNEQFF. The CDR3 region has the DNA TGTGCCAGCAGCTTGGCCGCACAGGGGTGGAATGAGCAGTTCTTC.

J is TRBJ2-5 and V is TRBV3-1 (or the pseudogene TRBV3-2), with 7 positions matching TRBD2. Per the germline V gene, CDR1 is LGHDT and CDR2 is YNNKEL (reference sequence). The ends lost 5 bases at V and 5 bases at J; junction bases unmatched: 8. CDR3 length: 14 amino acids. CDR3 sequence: CASSLFGTTETQYF. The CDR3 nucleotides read TGTGCCAGCAGCTTATTTGGGACTACGGAGACCCAGTACTTC.

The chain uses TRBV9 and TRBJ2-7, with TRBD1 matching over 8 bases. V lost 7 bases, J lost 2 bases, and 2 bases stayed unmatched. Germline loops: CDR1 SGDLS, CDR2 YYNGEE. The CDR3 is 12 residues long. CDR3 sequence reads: CASGQGTYEQYF. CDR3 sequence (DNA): TGTGCCAGCGGACAGGGAACCTACGAGCAGTACTTC.

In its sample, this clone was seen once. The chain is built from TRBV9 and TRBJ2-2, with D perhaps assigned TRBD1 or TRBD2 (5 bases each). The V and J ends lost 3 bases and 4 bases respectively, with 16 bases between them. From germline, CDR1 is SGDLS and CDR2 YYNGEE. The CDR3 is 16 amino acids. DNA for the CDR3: TGTGCCAGCAGCGAGTTAGGGGACGCGAGCACCGGGGAGCTGTTTTTT. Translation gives CASSELGDASTGELFF.

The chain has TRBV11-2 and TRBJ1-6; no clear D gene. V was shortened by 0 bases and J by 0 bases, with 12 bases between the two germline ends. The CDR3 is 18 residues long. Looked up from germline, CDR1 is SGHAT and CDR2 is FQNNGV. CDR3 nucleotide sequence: TGTGCCAGCAGCTTAGACAGGTCCTGGAGCTCCTATAATTCACCCCTCCACTTT. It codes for CASSLDRSWSSYNSPLHF.

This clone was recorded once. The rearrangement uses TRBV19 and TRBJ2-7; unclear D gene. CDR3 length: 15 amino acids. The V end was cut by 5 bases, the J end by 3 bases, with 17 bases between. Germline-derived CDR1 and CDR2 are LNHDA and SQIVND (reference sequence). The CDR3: CASSPFRTSIYEQYF. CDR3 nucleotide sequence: TGTGCCAGTAGTCCCTTTCGGACCTCAATCTACGAGCAGTACTTC.

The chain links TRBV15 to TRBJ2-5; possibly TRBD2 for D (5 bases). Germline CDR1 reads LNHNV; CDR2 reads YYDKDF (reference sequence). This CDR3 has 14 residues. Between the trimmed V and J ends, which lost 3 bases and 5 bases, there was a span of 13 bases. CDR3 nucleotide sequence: TGTGCCACCAGCAGGGACTCTAACAGCGAGACCCAGTACTTC. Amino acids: CATSRDSNSETQYF. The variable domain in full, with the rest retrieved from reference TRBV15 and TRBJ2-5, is DAMVIQNPRYQVTQFGKPVTLSCSQTLNHNVMYWYQQKSSQAPKLLFHYYDKDFNNEADTPDNFQSRRPNTSFCFLDIRSPGLGDTAMYLCATSRDSNSETQYFGPGTRLLVL.

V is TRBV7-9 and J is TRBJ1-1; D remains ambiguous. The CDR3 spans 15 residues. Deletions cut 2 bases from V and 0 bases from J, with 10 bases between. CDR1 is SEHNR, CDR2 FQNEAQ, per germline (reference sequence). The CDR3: CASSLKPGLNTEAFF. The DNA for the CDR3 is TGTGCCAGCAGCTTAAAACCGGGCCTGAACACTGAAGCTTTCTTT.

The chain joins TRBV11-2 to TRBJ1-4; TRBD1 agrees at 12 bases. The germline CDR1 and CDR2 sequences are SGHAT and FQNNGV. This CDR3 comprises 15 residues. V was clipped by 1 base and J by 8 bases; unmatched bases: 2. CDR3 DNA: TGTGCCAGCAGCTTAGTAGGGACAGGGGGCGAAAAACTGTTTTTT. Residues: CASSLVGTGGEKLFF.

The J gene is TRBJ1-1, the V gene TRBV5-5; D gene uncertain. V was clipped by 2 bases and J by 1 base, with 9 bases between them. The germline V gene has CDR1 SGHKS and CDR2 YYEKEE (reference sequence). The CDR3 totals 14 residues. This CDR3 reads CASSFVVANTEAFF. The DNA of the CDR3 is TGTGCCAGCAGCTTTGTTGTGGCGAACACTGAAGCTTTCTTT. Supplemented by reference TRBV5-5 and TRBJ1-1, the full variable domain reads DAGVTQSPTHLIKTRGQQVTLRCSPISGHKSVSWYQQVLGQGPQFIFQYYEKEERGRGNFPDRFSARQFPNYSSELNVNALLLGDSALYLCASSFVVANTEAFFGQGTRLTVV.

Here the CDR3 DNA reads TGTGCCAGCACCCGTACCACCGGGGAGCTGTTTTTT. It codes for CASTRTTGELFF. The chain combines TRBV3-1 (or the pseudogene TRBV3-2) with TRBJ2-2; D ambiguous. CDR3 length: 12 residues. V lost 7 bases and J 4 bases, leaving 7 bases between the germline ends. The germline gives CDR1 LGHDT, CDR2 YNNKEL (reference sequence).

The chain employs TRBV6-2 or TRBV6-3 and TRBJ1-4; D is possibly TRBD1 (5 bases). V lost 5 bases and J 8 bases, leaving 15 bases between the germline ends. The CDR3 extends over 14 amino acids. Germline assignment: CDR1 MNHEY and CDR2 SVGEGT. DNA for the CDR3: TGTGCCAGCAGTCCCTTGGACACTGGGGAAAAACTGTTTTTT. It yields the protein CASSPLDTGEKLFF.

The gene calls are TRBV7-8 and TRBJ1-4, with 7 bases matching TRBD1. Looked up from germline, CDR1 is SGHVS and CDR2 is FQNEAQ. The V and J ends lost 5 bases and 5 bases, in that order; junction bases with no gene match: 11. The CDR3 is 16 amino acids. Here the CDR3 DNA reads TGTGCCAGCAGCCCGCTCAGACAGGGCGGGAATGAAAAACTGTTTTTT. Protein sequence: CASSPLRQGGNEKLFF.

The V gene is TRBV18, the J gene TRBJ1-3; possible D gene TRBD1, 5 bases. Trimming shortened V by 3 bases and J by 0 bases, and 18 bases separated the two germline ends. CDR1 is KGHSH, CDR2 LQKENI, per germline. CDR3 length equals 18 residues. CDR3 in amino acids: CASSPQDSLKSSGNTIYF. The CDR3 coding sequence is TGTGCCAGCTCACCTCAAGACAGTCTAAAGAGCTCTGGAAACACCATATATTTT.

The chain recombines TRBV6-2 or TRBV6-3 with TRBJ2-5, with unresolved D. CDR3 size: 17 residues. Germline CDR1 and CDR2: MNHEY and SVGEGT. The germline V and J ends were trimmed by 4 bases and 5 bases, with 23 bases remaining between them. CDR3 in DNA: TGTGCCAGCAGTTTCTACACACCCTTTGACTGGTCGGAGACCCAGTACTTC. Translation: CASSFYTPFDWSETQYF.

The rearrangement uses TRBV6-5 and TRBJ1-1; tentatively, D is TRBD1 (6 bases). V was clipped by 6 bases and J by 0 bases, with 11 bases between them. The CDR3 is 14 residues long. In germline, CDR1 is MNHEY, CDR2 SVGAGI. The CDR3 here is CASRYGQLNTEAFF. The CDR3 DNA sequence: TGTGCCAGCAGATATGGACAGTTGAACACTGAAGCTTTCTTT.

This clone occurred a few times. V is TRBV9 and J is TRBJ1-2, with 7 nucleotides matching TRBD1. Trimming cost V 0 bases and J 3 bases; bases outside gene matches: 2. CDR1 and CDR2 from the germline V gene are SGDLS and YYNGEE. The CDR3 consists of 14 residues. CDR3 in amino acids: CASSVGQGDYGYTF. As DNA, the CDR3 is TGTGCCAGCAGCGTAGGTCAGGGGGACTATGGCTACACCTTC.

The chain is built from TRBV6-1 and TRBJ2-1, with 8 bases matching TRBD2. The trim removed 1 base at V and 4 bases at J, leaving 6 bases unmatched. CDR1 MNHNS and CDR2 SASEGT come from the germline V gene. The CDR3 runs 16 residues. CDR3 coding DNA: TGTGCCAGCAGTGAAGTCCCAGCGGGGGTTTACAATGAGCAGTTCTTC. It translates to CASSEVPAGVYNEQFF.